The next 5 T cell receptor beta chains were all read from a single sample in a study of human T cells and chemical hapten exposure. Noted time point: patch test 1, 2 weeks after DPC sensitization. The treatment is: therapeutic diphenylcyclopropenone sensitization with weekly scalp DPC. TCRdb analysed the RACE reads with MiXCR anew, one entry per CDR3 protein. The table has 380,000 or so distinct CDR3 sequences, 4.8% seen once. The sample here was whole blood, taken in connection with sensitization to the hapten diphenylcyclopropenone (DPC). The receptor set was obtained from a woman aged 45-65 years with alopecia areata. Some clones in this sample may be carry-over from other donors' samples.

This clonotype was detected a few times. V gene TRBV12-3 or TRBV12-4 combines with J gene TRBJ1-2; the D is unclear. The CDR3 loop spans 15 amino acids. V lost 3 bases and J 4 bases, leaving 15 bases between the germline ends. CDR3 sequence: CASSFIRAPAYGYTF. DNA of the CDR3: TGTGCCAGCAGTTTTATTAGGGCACCTGCCTATGGCTACACCTTC.

V is TRBV7-2 and J is TRBJ2-5; D is undetermined. The CDR3 runs 16 residues. V was clipped by 5 bases and J by 0 bases, with 16 bases between them. CDR1 and CDR2 (germline): SGHTA, FQGNSA. The CDR3 sequence is CASSPGRSWYQETQYF. The CDR3 DNA sequence: TGTGCCAGCAGCCCCGGACGGTCTTGGTACCAAGAGACCCAGTACTTC.

This clonotype showed up just a few times. The chain couples TRBV12-3 or TRBV12-4 to TRBJ2-3, with a weak D call TRBD2 (6 bases). V was pared by 9 bases and J by 4 bases, with 11 bases between. This CDR3 spans 12 amino acids. CDR3: CASSEGPDTQYF. The CDR3 DNA follows: TGTGCCAGTTCGGAGGGCCCAGATACGCAGTATTTT.

This clonotype was counted a few times. The chain carries TRBV13 and TRBJ1-1; D is undetermined. The V gene's germline CDR1 is PRHDT and CDR2 FYEKMQ (reference sequence). This CDR3 has 13 amino acids. Trimming left V 5 bases short and J 4 bases short, with 11 bases between. This CDR3 reads CASSPPSSTEAFF. The CDR3 bases are TGTGCCAGCAGCCCCCCTTCGAGCACTGAAGCTTTCTTT.

The chain has TRBV28 and TRBJ2-7; possibly TRBD1 or TRBD2 for D (5 bases each). V lost 3 bases and J lost 2, with 14 bases in between. Germline CDR1 and CDR2: MDHEN and SYDVKM. The CDR3 loop spans 15 amino acids. In DNA, the CDR3 is TGTGCCAGCAGTTTTGGGACCAGAAGGCCCTACGAGCAGTACTTC. It encodes CASSFGTRRPYEQYF.